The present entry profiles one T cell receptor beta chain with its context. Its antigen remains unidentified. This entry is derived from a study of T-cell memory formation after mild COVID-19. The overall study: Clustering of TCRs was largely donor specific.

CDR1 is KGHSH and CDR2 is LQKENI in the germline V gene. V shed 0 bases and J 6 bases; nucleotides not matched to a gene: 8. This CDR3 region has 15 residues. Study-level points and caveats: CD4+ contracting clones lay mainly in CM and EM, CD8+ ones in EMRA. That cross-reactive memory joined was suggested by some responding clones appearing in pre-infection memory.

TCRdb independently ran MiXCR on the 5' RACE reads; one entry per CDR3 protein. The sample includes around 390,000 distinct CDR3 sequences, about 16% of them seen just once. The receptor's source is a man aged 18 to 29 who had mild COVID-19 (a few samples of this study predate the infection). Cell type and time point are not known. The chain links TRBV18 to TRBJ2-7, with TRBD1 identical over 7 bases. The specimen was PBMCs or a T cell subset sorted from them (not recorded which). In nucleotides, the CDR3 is TGTGCCAGCTCACCACCGGGTTTCTCAGGGGGCGAGCAGTACTTC. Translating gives CASSPPGFSGGEQYF.